The source of this T cell receptor beta chain is a study of T cells in Graves' hyperthyroidism and ophthalmopathy. Study as a whole: Prior to any treatment, at the point of initial diagnosis, peripheral blood was collected.

Trimming removed 0 bases at V and 12 bases at J, with 7 bases between. The CDR3 runs to 11 residues. Germline CDR1 is SEHNR and CDR2 is FQNEAQ (reference sequence). Notes on the study in general: Peripheral blood also featured most of the thyroid clonotypes expanded above 0.001.

This clonotype showed up many times. Its antigen is unidentified. Ophthalmopathy patients all had a Clinical Activity Score of at least 3, a NOSPECS grade of at least 4 and disease under 3 months old. Diagnoses were established using clinical symptoms, serum thyroxine and TRAb, thyroid ultrasound and orbital computed tomography. From RNA transcripts, TCR beta CDR3 regions were amplified. During a first-round RT-PCR of the TCR CDR3, the HTBI primer set was used. TCRdb recomputed calls from the multiplex PCR reads with MiXCR, one row per CDR3 protein. The table has hundreds of thousands of distinct CDR3 sequences, less than 25% seen once.

Sequenced: blood. The receptor's source is a woman aged 70-85 years with Graves' ophthalmopathy. The chain employs TRBV7-9 and TRBJ2-3, with D uncertain. The CDR3 loop is CASSLAFHQYF. DNA for the CDR3: TGTGCCAGCAGCTTAGCCTTCCATCAGTATTTT. Together with reference TRBV7-9 and TRBJ2-3, the CDR3 gives the full variable domain: DTGVSQNPRHKITKRGQNVTFRCDPISEHNRLYWYRQTLGQGPEFLTYFQNEAQLEKSRLLSDRFSAERPKGSFSTLEIQRTEQGDSAMYLCASSLAFHQYFGPGTRLTVL.